This T cell receptor beta chain appears in the sequencing data of a study of blood T cells in healthy people across ages (dated by TCRdb to between 2014 and 2017). Regarding the research as a whole: In model experiments, roughly one uniquely barcoded TCR beta cDNA molecule per two T cells was captured by template switching. The donors were split into four age groups: young (average 16 years), middle-aged (roughly 39), aged (approximately 60) and long-lived (about 74). Age-related changes in TCR beta repertoire diversity were measured in the study by deep sequencing normalized with unique cDNA molecular identifiers. To avoid experimental bias, donors of different ages were spread randomly across the sequencing lanes. Two additional independent replicas of 1 million unique cDNA reads from the same blood draw were analyzed for two donors (one aged 18 to 29 and one aged 80 or older).

Donors were 39 systemically healthy Caucasian individuals from Russia aged about 6 to 100 years. Each donor gave ten milliliters of peripheral blood, collected into EDTA-treated Vacutainer tubes. PBMCs were isolated by Ficoll-Paque density-gradient centrifugation, with at least 6 million obtained per sample. Trizol reagent was used to extract total RNA from PBMCs, with at least 5.5 micrograms per sample. For every donor, an aliquot of PBMCs went through flow cytometry to measure the percentages of naive CD45RAhigh/CD27high T cells. The library was produced with 5' RACE. The reads were generated on an Illumina HiSeq 2500. A second PCR of roughly 7 to 11 cycles was performed with a sample-barcoded 5' primer and a J-beta primer mix. A template-switch 5' adaptor carrying 12 random nucleotides introduced a unique molecular identifier onto each TCR beta cDNA molecule. Each sample yielded at least 2.5 million CDR3-containing paired-end reads. The Mint cDNA synthesis kit, primed by a TRBC-specific oligonucleotide, was used to synthesize first-strand cDNA from all RNA. After uracil-DNA glycosylase treatment, a first 18-cycle PCR used universal primers M1SS and BC2_uni_R on all cDNA. As for how the authors treated the data: For normalization, 1 million high-quality reads were randomly selected from each sample, with every read carrying a distinct molecular identifier. Reads with shared molecular identifiers were discarded instead of being binned into consensus sequences. MiTCR, with a Q25 quality threshold and the strictest error-elimination algorithm, was used for CDR3 identification, clonotype clustering and error correction. A nonparametric unseen species model with Euler transformation was used to estimate a lower bound on total TCR beta diversity. TCRdb handled the public reads itself, with Q25 trimming in fastp and clone calling in MiXCR, and kept productive beta chains. Here each entry gathers all rows of one CDR3 protein and keeps the most common genes and DNA. TCRdb, rather than the study authors, made the V and J calls. The sample has more than 1,400,000 distinct CDR3 sequences on record, approximately 38% of them singletons. The ten largest make up 7.9% of the sample.

Broader findings and caveats from the paper: Estimates of total diversity from one million sequenced T cells were regarded as lower bounds and underestimates. Compared with the aged group, the long-lived group had more naive CD4+ T cells, fewer expanded clones and increased TCR diversity, a pattern suggesting age selection. Since profiling was done on bulk unsorted PBMCs, naive and antigen-experienced compartments could not be conclusively compared. There was a strong correlation between observed TCR beta diversity and the percentage of naive T cells measured by flow cytometry. Because donor CMV infection status was unknown, age-related changes in expanded clonotypes were potentially confounded. Observed TCR beta diversity per million T cells fell roughly linearly with age, and a significant reduction was already apparent by age around 36.

This clonotype was observed a few times. Its cognate antigen has yet to be identified. Base qualities are not at hand, and no much larger clone is one base apart. The junction shows trimming of 5 bases on V and 3 bases on J, and the gene matches do not reach 7 bases of it. From the cysteine up to the phenylalanine, the CDR3 has a length of 15 residues. The retained sequence is limited to the CDR3, 45 bases, with the frame set at the first base. As encoded in the germline V gene, CDR1 is MNHEY while CDR2 is SVGAGI. This sequence uses TRBV6-5 and TRBJ2-1, and 7 junctional nucleotides match TRBD2. The sample consisted of blood. The clonotype comes from a woman aged 18-29 years in good health. Here is the DNA: TGTGCCAGCAGTCCGCTAGCGGACATCTACAATGAGCAGTTCTTC. Its translation is CASSPLADIYNEQFF.